The 14 T cell receptor beta chains below come from one sample, sequenced in a study of T cells in Graves' hyperthyroidism and ophthalmopathy. Regions amplified from RNA transcripts were the TCR beta CDR3 regions. When the TCR CDR3 underwent first-round RT-PCR, the HTBI primer set was used. TCRdb re-derived calls from the multiplex PCR reads in MiXCR, one entry per CDR3 protein. The repertoire includes a few hundred thousand distinct CDR3 sequences, approximately 19% of them detected once, and about 40% sits in the top ten. Sequenced sample: blood. Receptors originate from a man aged 50 or older with Graves' ophthalmopathy.

For this clonotype: Being one base from a much bigger clone, this may be a read error. The chain combines TRBV9 with TRBJ2-7, with D maybe TRBD1 (6 bases). Trimming removed 4 bases from V and 5 bases from J, with 16 bases in between. The germline CDR1 and CDR2 sequences are SGDLS and YYNGEE. This CDR3 region has 14 residues. The CDR3 DNA is TGTGCCAGCAGCCCCGGACAGTTGCCCCACGAGCAGTACTTC. Translation gives CASSPGQLPHEQYF.

This clonotype has just a few counts. The V gene is TRBV20-1, the J gene TRBJ2-7, with D perhaps being TRBD1 or TRBD2 (6 bases each). The CDR3 has 15 residues. CDR1 DFQATT and CDR2 SNEGSKA come from the germline V gene (reference sequence). Trimming shortened V by 1 base and J by 8 bases, and 21 bases separated the two germline ends. The CDR3 DNA reads TGCAGTGCTAGAGTTGGAGGGGGACAAGATAAGCAGCAGTACTTC. Translating gives CSARVGGGQDKQQYF.

The genes are TRBV7-6 and TRBJ1-4; D call uncertain. The CDR3 loop spans 17 amino acids. The V and J ends lost 0 bases and 3 bases respectively, with 14 bases between them. Germline V gene data show CDR1 as SGHVS and CDR2 as FNYEAQ. The CDR3 reads CASSLAPGSDANEKLFF. CDR3 nucleotide sequence: TGTGCCAGCAGCTTAGCGCCAGGTTCCGATGCTAATGAAAAACTGTTTTTT. Full variable domain (outside the CDR3, taken from reference TRBV7-6 and TRBJ1-4): GAGVSQSPRYKVTKRGQDVALRCDPISGHVSLYWYRQALGQGPEFLTYFNYEAQQDKSGLPNDRFSAERPEGSISTLTIQRTEQRDSAMYRCASSLAPGSDANEKLFFGSGTQLSVL.

There are many counts of this clonotype. The chain is built from TRBV11-1 and TRBJ2-5; D is uncertain. Looked up from germline, CDR1 is SGHAT and CDR2 is FQDESV (reference sequence). V was shortened by 5 bases and J by 1 base, with 8 bases between the two germline ends. This CDR3 has 13 amino acids. The CDR3 sequence is CASSRSPQETQYF. The CDR3 DNA is TGTGCCAGCAGCCGGTCCCCCCAAGAGACCCAGTACTTC. The full variable domain, with the rest looked up from reference TRBV11-1 and TRBJ2-5, is EAEVAQSPRYKITEKSQAVAFWCDPISGHATLYWYRQILGQGPELLVQFQDESVVDDSQLPKDRFSAERLKGVDSTLKIQPAELGDSAMYLCASSRSPQETQYFGPGTRLLVL.

V gene TRBV20-1 combines with J gene TRBJ2-7; 10 nucleotides align to TRBD1. This CDR3 has 17 amino acids. Germline assignment: CDR1 DFQATT and CDR2 SNEGSKA (reference sequence). After removal of 3 bases from V and 7 bases from J, the junction contained 18 bases not matched to a gene. The CDR3 DNA sequence: TGCAGTGCTAGTCCCCTCCGCGGGACAGGGGCACCTTGGGAGCAGTACTTC. It is translated as CSASPLRGTGAPWEQYF.

A word on this clonotype: Sequence at one end of the junction differs from germline and may be a read error. The chain combines TRBV7-9 with TRBJ2-3; 11 positions match TRBD2. Germline-derived CDR1 and CDR2 are SEHNR and FQNEAQ (reference sequence). This CDR3 spans 18 amino acids. The chain's CDR3 is CAISLGTSGSIVTDTQYF. In nucleotides, the CDR3 is TGTGCCATCAGCTTAGGCACTAGCGGGAGCATAGTCACAGATACGCAGTATTTT.

This clonotype was counted only a few times. The genes are TRBV30 and TRBJ1-2, with D tentatively TRBD1 (5 bases). Germline V gene lookup returns CDR1 GTSNPN and CDR2 SVGIG (reference sequence). V gave up 0 bases and J gave up 5 bases, with 10 bases separating them. The CDR3 totals 13 residues. The CDR3 here is CAWSVRRGYGYTF. CDR3 in DNA: TGTGCCTGGAGTGTACGGAGGGGATATGGCTACACCTTC.

This clonotype turned up a few times. This chain joins TRBV10-3 and TRBJ2-7, with a tentative D call TRBD2 (5 bases). The CDR3 runs to 12 residues. Germline lookup yields CDR1 ENHRY and CDR2 SYGVKD. Trimming cost V 4 bases and J 3 bases, with 7 bases left between them. The CDR3 here is CAISVAGYEQYF. CDR3 DNA: TGTGCCATCAGTGTCGCGGGCTACGAGCAGTACTTC.

The chain uses TRBV4-2 and TRBJ2-3; D not certain. The CDR3 has 14 residues. CDR1 and CDR2 (germline): LGHNA, YNFKEQ. Between the trimmed V and J ends, which lost 0 bases and 8 bases, there was a span of 12 bases. The CDR3 reads CASSQDRGAATQYF. The CDR3 bases are TGTGCCAGCAGCCAAGACCGCGGTGCTGCTACGCAGTATTTT.

This clonotype was picked up a small number of times. The gene calls are TRBV24-1 and TRBJ1-5; TRBD1 is a possible D gene (5 bases). The length of the CDR3 is 14 residues. Looked up from germline, CDR1 is KGHDR and CDR2 is SFDVKD. V was shortened by 8 bases and J by 2 bases, with 12 bases between the two germline ends. CDR3 loop: CATKDGGGNQPQHF. CDR3 DNA sequence: TGTGCCACCAAGGATGGGGGGGGCAATCAGCCCCAGCATTTT.

The chain uses TRBV27 and TRBJ2-3, with D possibly TRBD2 on 5 matching bases. There are 13 residues in the CDR3. Trimming took off 3 bases at V and 6 bases at J, with 10 bases between the two ends. Germline CDR1 is MNHEY and CDR2 is SMNVEV (reference sequence). In nucleotides, the CDR3 is TGTGCCAGCAGTTTGGGAGTCGGGGATACGCAGTATTTT. Translating gives CASSLGVGDTQYF.

This clonotype was observed at least ten times. This rearrangement joins TRBV13 to TRBJ2-1, with 11 bases lining up with TRBD2. The germline V gene has CDR1 PRHDT and CDR2 FYEKMQ (reference sequence). CDR3 length: 15 amino acids. V was pared by 5 bases and J by 8 bases, with 8 bases of the junction left unmatched. Written as DNA, the CDR3 is TGTGCCAGCAGCCTTAGCGGGAGGGCCGTAGATGAGCAGTTCTTC. Protein sequence: CASSLSGRAVDEQFF.

In its sample, this clonotype was seen a few times. For the CDR3, the DNA is TGTGCCATCAGTCAGATTGGCGGGGAGACCCAGTACTTC. The encoded protein is CAISQIGGETQYF. V usage is TRBV10-3 and J usage is TRBJ2-5, with D perhaps TRBD2 (5 bases). V was shortened by 5 bases and J by 5 bases, with 12 bases between the two germline ends. Germline assignment: CDR1 ENHRY and CDR2 SYGVKD. The CDR3 spans 13 residues.

This clonotype came up many times. The rearrangement links TRBV20-1 to TRBJ2-3; 11 nucleotides align to TRBD2. This CDR3 spans 17 amino acids. V trimming: 0 bases; J trimming: 3 bases; junction bases outside the gene matches: 8. CDR1 DFQATT and CDR2 SNEGSKA come from the germline V gene (reference sequence). CDR3 sequence: CSARDYRGLAATDTQYF. The DNA for the CDR3 is TGCAGTGCTAGAGATTACCGGGGACTAGCGGCTACAGATACGCAGTATTTT.